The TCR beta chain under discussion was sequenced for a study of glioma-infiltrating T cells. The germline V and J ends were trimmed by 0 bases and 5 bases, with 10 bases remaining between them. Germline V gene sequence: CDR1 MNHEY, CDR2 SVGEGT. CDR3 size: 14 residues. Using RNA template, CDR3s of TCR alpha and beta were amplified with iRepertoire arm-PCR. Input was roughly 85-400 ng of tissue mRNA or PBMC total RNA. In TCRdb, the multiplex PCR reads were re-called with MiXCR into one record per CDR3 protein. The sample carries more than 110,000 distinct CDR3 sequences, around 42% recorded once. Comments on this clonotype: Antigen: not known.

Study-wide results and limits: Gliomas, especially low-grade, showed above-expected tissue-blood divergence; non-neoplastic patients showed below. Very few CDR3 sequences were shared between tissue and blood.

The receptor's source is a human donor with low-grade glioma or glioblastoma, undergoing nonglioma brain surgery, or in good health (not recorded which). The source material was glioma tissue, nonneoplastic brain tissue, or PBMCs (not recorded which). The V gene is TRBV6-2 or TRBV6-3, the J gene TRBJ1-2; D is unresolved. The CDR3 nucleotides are TGTGCCAGCAGTTACTCGCACGAGAGGTATGGCTACACCTTC. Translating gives CASSYSHERYGYTF.